This TCR beta chain was found in a study of CD8+ T cells in alopecia areata. Study context: Among treated patients, severity was scored by affected scalp area percentage.

Specified treatment: oral pan-JAK inhibitor, 5-10 mg twice daily. The study team obtained lesional scalp punch biopsies and peripheral blood from alopecia areata patients. The authors extracted RNA and reverse transcribed it into cDNA as the sequencing template. Measured with immunoSEQ multiplex PCR; TCRdb has only the in-frame clones, and not every one. The data contain about 220,000 clones, more than 45% of them singletons. This clone was seen a few times. Trimming cost V 1 base and J 7 bases, with 15 bases left between them. CDR1 and CDR2 from the germline V gene are SGHDT and YYEEEE. The CDR3 covers 15 residues.

The rearrangement links TRBV5-6 to TRBJ1-5; perhaps TRBD1 as D (5 bases). This clonotype was obtained from a human donor with alopecia areata. Sequencing was performed on CD4+ T cells sorted from blood, taken at week 4, from a patient treated with tofacitinib. DNA for the CDR3: TGTGCCAGCAGCTTGTCCCTTCTGCGGGACCAGCCCCAGCATTTT. Its translation: CASSLSLLRDQPQHF. Full variable domain (outside the CDR3, taken from reference TRBV5-6 and TRBJ1-5): DAGVTQSPTHLIKTRGQQVTLRCSPKSGHDTVSWYQQALGQGPQFIFQYYEEEERQRGNFPDRFSGHQFPNYSSELNVNALLLGDSALYLCASSLSLLRDQPQHFGDGTRLSIL.